Sequencing of this T cell receptor beta chain was carried out in a study of shared clonotypes between healthy human individuals. General study results and limits: The rarefaction results pointed to incomplete sorted-subset sequencing despite large depth.

Germline assignment: CDR1 MDHEN and CDR2 SYDVKM. J gave up 5 bases and V 6 bases, and 5 bases lay outside the gene matches. The CDR3 extends over 13 amino acids. This clone occurred once. The antigen remains unidentified. Method: immunoSEQ multiplex PCR; TCRdb's copy keeps in-frame clones and lacks some. Among 900,000 to 1,200,000 clones, 75% to 85% were seen once, and the ten largest hold 0.6% to 0.7%. Sample: memory CD4+ T cells from PBMCs. Subset indicated: CD45RA-negative fraction. The sequence was collected from a man between 18 and 35 years old in good health. Some clones in this sample may be carry-over from other donors' samples. V and J are TRBV28 and TRBJ2-7; TRBD1 matches at 9 bases. The CDR3 region has the DNA TGTGCCAGCAGGGGACAGGGAAAGCACGAGCAGTACTTC. Translating it yields CASRGQGKHEQYF.